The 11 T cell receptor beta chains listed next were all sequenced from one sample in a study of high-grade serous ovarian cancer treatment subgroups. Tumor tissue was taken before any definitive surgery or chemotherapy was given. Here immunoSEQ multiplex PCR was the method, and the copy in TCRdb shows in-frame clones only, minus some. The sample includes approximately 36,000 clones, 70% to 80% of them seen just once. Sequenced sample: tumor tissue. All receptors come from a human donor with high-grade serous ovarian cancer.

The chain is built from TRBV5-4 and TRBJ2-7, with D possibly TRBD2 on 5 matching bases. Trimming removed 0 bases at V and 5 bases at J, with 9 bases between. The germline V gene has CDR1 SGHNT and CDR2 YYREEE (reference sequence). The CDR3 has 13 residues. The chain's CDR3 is CASSLGGADEQYF. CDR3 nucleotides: TGTGCCAGCAGCTTGGGGGGAGCGGACGAGCAGTACTTC.

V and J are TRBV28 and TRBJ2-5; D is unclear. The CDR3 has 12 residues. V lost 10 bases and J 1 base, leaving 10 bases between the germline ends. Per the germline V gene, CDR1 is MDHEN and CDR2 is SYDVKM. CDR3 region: CATGPAQETQYF. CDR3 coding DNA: TGTGCCACAGGACCTGCCCAAGAGACCCAGTACTTC.

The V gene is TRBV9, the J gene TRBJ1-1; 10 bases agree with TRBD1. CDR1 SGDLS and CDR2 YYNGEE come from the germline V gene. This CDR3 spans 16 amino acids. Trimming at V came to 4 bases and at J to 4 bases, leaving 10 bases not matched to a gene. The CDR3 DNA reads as TGTGCCAGCAGCTCCCACCTGGGGACAGGGGTCACTGAAGCTTTCTTT. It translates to CASSSHLGTGVTEAFF. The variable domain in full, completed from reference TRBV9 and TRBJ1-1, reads DSGVTQTPKHLITATGQRVTLRCSPRSGDLSVYWYQQSLDQGLQFLIQYYNGEERAKGNILERFSAQQFPDLHSELNLSSLELGDSALYFCASSSHLGTGVTEAFFGQGTRLTVV.

The CDR3, as DNA: TGCGCCAGCAGTCAGAGTTGGGTAGAATACTCCTACAATGAGCAGTTCTTC. Protein sequence: CASSQSWVEYSYNEQFF. The chain employs TRBV4-3 and TRBJ2-1, with D uncertain. V shed 6 bases and J shed 0 bases, with 18 bases lying between them. The germline gives CDR1 LGHNA, CDR2 YSLEER. The CDR3 is 17 amino acids.

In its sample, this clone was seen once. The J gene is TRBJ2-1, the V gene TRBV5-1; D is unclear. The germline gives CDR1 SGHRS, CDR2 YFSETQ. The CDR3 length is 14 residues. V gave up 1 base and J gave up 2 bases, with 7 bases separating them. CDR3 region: CASSLTTPYNEQFF. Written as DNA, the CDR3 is TGCGCCAGCAGCTTGACTACCCCCTACAATGAGCAGTTCTTC.

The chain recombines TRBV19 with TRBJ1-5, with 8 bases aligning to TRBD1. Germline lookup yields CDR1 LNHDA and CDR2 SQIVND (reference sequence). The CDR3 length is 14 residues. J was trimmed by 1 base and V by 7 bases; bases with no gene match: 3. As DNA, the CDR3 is TGTGCCAGTAATAGACAGGGGAGCAATCAGCCCCAGCATTTT. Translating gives CASNRQGSNQPQHF.

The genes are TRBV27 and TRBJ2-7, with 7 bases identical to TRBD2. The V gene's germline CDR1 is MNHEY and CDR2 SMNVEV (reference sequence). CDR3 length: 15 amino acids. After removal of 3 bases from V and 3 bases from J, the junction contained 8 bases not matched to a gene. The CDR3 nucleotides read TGTGCCAGCAGTTTCCCCGGGAGGTCCGGCTACGAGCAGTACTTC. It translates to CASSFPGRSGYEQYF.

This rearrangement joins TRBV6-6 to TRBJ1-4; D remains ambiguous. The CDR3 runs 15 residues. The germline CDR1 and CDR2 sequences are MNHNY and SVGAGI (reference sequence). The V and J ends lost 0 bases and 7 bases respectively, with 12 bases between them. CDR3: CASSYSERAGEKLFF. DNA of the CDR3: TGTGCCAGCAGTTACTCGGAGAGGGCGGGTGAAAAACTGTTTTTT.

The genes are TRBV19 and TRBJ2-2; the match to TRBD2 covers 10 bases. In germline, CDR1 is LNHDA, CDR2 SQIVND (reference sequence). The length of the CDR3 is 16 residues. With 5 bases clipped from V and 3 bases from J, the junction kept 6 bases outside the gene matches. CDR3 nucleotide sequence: TGTGCCAGTAGTGTAGCGGGAGGTTACGACACCGGGGAGCTGTTTTTT. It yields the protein CASSVAGGYDTGELFF. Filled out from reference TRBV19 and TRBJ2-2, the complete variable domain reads DGGITQSPKYLFRKEGQNVTLSCEQNLNHDAMYWYRQDPGQGLRLIYYSQIVNDFQKGDIAEGYSVSREKKESFPLTVTSAQKNPTAFYLCASSVAGGYDTGELFFGEGSRLTVL.

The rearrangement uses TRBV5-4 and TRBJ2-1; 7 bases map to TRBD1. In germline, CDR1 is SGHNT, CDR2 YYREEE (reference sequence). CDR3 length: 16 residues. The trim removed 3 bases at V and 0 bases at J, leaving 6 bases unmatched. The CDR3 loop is CASSSEQGSSYNEQFF. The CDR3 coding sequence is TGTGCCAGCAGCTCAGAACAGGGGAGCTCCTACAATGAGCAGTTCTTC. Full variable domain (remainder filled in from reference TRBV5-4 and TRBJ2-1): ETGVTQSPTHLIKTRGQQVTLRCSSQSGHNTVSWYQQALGQGPQFIFQYYREEENGRGNFPPRFSGLQFPNYSSELNVNALELDDSALYLCASSSEQGSSYNEQFFGPGTRLTVL.

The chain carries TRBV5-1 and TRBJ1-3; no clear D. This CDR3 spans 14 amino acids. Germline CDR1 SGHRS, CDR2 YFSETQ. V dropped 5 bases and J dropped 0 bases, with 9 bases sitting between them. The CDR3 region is CASSDTSSGNTIYF. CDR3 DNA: TGCGCCAGCAGTGACACGAGCTCTGGAAACACCATATATTTT.